One T cell receptor beta chain is described in this entry. These data are taken from a study of blood T cell repertoires in COVID-19. About the study: Whether acute or convalescent, the COVID-19 samples came from the United States, Italy and Spain.

Germline V gives CDR1 LGHNA, CDR2 YNFKEQ. With 2 bases clipped from V and 0 bases from J, the junction kept 12 bases outside the gene matches. The CDR3 spans 18 residues. Using immunoSEQ multiplex PCR, the repertoire was profiled, and TCRdb retains in-frame clones only, with some absent. The table shows more than 110,000 clones, with approximately 78% occurring only once. Clinical history as reported by participants underpinned cohort assignment. This receptor was obtained from a woman in her forties or fifties who had recovered from COVID-19. V gene TRBV4-2 combines with J gene TRBJ1-2; TRBD1 aligns across 7 bases. Sequencing was done on a sample of PBMCs or T cells enriched from blood (not recorded which). This CDR3 is CASSQPSGGSQPNYGYTF. The CDR3, as DNA: TGTGCCAGCAGCCAACCCTCAGGGGGATCTCAACCTAACTATGGCTACACCTTC.